These 20 T cell receptor beta chains were all obtained from the same sample, sequenced in a study of T cells in tuberculosis. Generated by immunoSEQ multiplex PCR, the TCRdb table keeps only in-frame clones and is missing some. The sample has about 34,000 clones; roughly 97% are singletons. The source material was PBMCs. The receptors were sampled from a donor aged 5 to 30 with latent tuberculosis or without tuberculosis infection.

J is TRBJ2-5 and V is TRBV29-1, with 8 positions matching TRBD1. Germline V gene data show CDR1 as SQVTM and CDR2 as ANQGSEA. Trimming removed 5 bases from V and 2 bases from J; junction bases left unmatched: 7. The CDR3 is 14 amino acids. The CDR3 region has the DNA TGCAGCGTTCGAAACCGGGACAGGCAAGAGACCCAGTACTTC. It codes for CSVRNRDRQETQYF.

The chain carries TRBV4-1 and TRBJ2-1; 11 bases are shared with TRBD2. Germline-derived CDR1 and CDR2 are MGHRA and YSYEKL. Trimming took 4 bases from V and 10 from J; bases not matched to a gene: 9. This CDR3 comprises 15 residues. The CDR3 DNA follows: TGCGCCAGCAGCCTTGGGACTAGCGGCCTCAGGGAGCAGTTCTTC. It is translated as CASSLGTSGLREQFF.

The chain links TRBV5-1 to TRBJ2-1; 7 bases align to TRBD1. This CDR3 has 15 residues. Germline CDR1 and CDR2: SGHRS and YFSETQ. Losses at the gene ends were 3 bases for V and 1 base for J; bases not matched to a gene: 4. The DNA for the CDR3 is TGCGCCAGCAGCTCCGGGACAGCTTCCTACAATGAGCAGTTCTTC. This codes for CASSSGTASYNEQFF.

This clone came up once. The chain employs TRBV18 and TRBJ2-1; D is uncertain. CDR1 is KGHSH, CDR2 LQKENI, per germline. CDR3 size: 13 residues. V lost 4 bases to trimming and J lost 5 bases, with 9 bases between them. The DNA for the CDR3 is TGTGCCAGCTCACAGAGACTCCACAATGAGCAGTTCTTC. As protein: CASSQRLHNEQFF.

The sample holds a few counts of this clone. The chain links TRBV5-1 to TRBJ2-5; D ambiguous. V was pared by 6 bases and J by 2 bases, with 14 bases between. The CDR3 is made up of 14 amino acids. Germline values: CDR1 SGHRS, CDR2 YFSETQ. CDR3 protein: CASTSGSLQETQYF. The CDR3 nucleotides are TGCGCCAGCACCTCGGGTAGCCTACAAGAGACCCAGTACTTC.

This chain connects TRBV10-3 to TRBJ2-7; TRBD2 might be the D (6 bases). The CDR3 loop spans 14 amino acids. Germline V gene lookup returns CDR1 ENHRY and CDR2 SYGVKD. V lost 4 bases to trimming and J lost 7 bases, with 17 bases between them. CDR3 amino acids: CAISGLVKTGEQYF. The DNA for the CDR3 is TGTGCCATCAGTGGACTAGTTAAAACGGGAGAGCAGTACTTC.

The chain combines TRBV30 with TRBJ1-2; a weak D match, TRBD1 (6 bases). Trimming took off 2 bases at V and 8 bases at J, with 18 bases between the two ends. Germline CDR1 is GTSNPN and CDR2 is SVGIG (reference sequence). The CDR3 loop spans 14 amino acids. CDR3 DNA sequence: TGTGCCTGGAGTAGTGGGGGCGCTTCGTTCGGCTACACCTTC. Translated, it gives CAWSSGGASFGYTF.

This chain connects TRBV5-1 to TRBJ2-7; 9 nucleotides align to TRBD1. Germline-derived CDR1 and CDR2 are SGHRS and YFSETQ. With V trimmed by 4 bases and J by 2 bases, 7 bases remained unmatched. The CDR3 is made up of 15 amino acids. The CDR3 DNA sequence: TGCGCCAGCAGCGATGGGACAGGGTCTACCTACGAGCAGTACTTC. Its protein product is CASSDGTGSTYEQYF.

V gene TRBV19 combines with J gene TRBJ1-2, with a weak D call TRBD1 (5 bases). Trimming removed 3 bases at V and 6 bases at J, with 11 bases between. The CDR3 totals 13 residues. In germline, CDR1 is LNHDA, CDR2 SQIVND (reference sequence). This chain's CDR3 is CASSITRENGYTF. The CDR3 nucleotides read TGTGCCAGTAGTATCACCAGGGAAAATGGCTACACCTTC. The entire variable domain, with the rest obtained from reference TRBV19 and TRBJ1-2, is as follows: DGGITQSPKYLFRKEGQNVTLSCEQNLNHDAMYWYRQDPGQGLRLIYYSQIVNDFQKGDIAEGYSVSREKKESFPLTVTSAQKNPTAFYLCASSITRENGYTFGSGTRLTVV.

The genes are TRBV11-2 and TRBJ2-7, with a possible D match to TRBD1 (5 bases). The CDR3 consists of 15 residues. Trimming removed 1 base at V and 3 bases at J, with 13 bases between. Germline V gives CDR1 SGHAT, CDR2 FQNNGV. For the CDR3, the DNA is TGTGCCAGCAGCTTAGCTCTGACAGCCCTCTACGAGCAGTACTTC. This encodes CASSLALTALYEQYF.

This chain links TRBV1 with TRBJ2-3; the table's D call TRBD2 went unverified against the DNA. TRBV1 is listed as a pseudogene. The CDR3 loop spans 17 amino acids. CDR3 sequence: CTSSQDTPGEGTDTQYF. In DNA, the CDR3 is TGCACCAGCAGCCAAGATACGCCGGGAGAAGGCACAGATACGCAGTATTTT.

The rearrangement joins TRBV5-1 to TRBJ1-1; D ambiguous. Germline V lookup: CDR1 SGHRS, CDR2 YFSETQ. The CDR3 length is 13 residues. The V and J ends lost 3 bases and 3 bases respectively, with 9 bases between them. The CDR3 coding sequence is TGCGCCAGCAGCTCCAACGCGGACACTGAAGCTTTCTTT. It translates to CASSSNADTEAFF.

The rearrangement uses TRBV6-5 and TRBJ2-7; 7 bases agree with TRBD1. The CDR3 runs 14 residues. Germline values: CDR1 MNHEY, CDR2 SVGAGI. The J segment lost 5 bases and the V segment lost 2 bases, leaving 6 bases of the junction unmatched. The CDR3 sequence is CASSYHPTGNEQYF. The CDR3 DNA reads as TGTGCCAGCAGTTACCACCCGACAGGGAACGAGCAGTACTTC.

The CDR3 is CASSQEETGAYEQYF. The CDR3 DNA reads as TGCGCCAGCAGCCAAGAAGAAACAGGAGCCTACGAGCAGTACTTC. J is TRBJ2-7 and V is TRBV4-1; D might be TRBD1 (5 bases). Trimming stripped 0 bases from V and 2 bases from J, with 11 bases between. The germline V gene has CDR1 MGHRA and CDR2 YSYEKL. There are 15 residues in the CDR3.

Only one count was recorded for this clone. This chain links TRBV2 with TRBJ2-7; 7 nucleotides match TRBD1. This CDR3 comprises 14 residues. Germline assignment: CDR1 SNHLY and CDR2 FYNNEI. Losses at the gene ends were 6 bases for V and 2 bases for J; bases not matched to a gene: 7. The CDR3 protein is CASRLQGSTYEQYF. The CDR3 DNA is TGTGCCAGCAGACTACAGGGGTCGACCTACGAGCAGTACTTC.

The chain couples TRBV6-9 to TRBJ2-7, with no clear D. V was clipped by 6 bases and J by 5 bases, with 8 bases between them. This CDR3 spans 11 amino acids. Germline V gene lookup returns CDR1 MNHGY and CDR2 SVAAGI. The CDR3 nucleotides are TGTGCCAGCAGAACTCTGGACGAGCAGTACTTC. This gives the protein CASRTLDEQYF.

The chain joins TRBV5-6 to TRBJ2-1, with D unclear. Trimming left V 0 bases short and J 0 bases short, with 10 bases between. CDR3 length: 16 amino acids. Germline assignment: CDR1 SGHDT and CDR2 YYEEEE. As DNA, the CDR3 is TGTGCCAGCAGCTTGGATTGGTCCAGCTCCTACAATGAGCAGTTCTTC. Protein sequence: CASSLDWSSSYNEQFF. The variable domain in full, with the rest retrieved from reference TRBV5-6 and TRBJ2-1, is DAGVTQSPTHLIKTRGQQVTLRCSPKSGHDTVSWYQQALGQGPQFIFQYYEEEERQRGNFPDRFSGHQFPNYSSELNVNALLLGDSALYLCASSLDWSSSYNEQFFGPGTRLTVL.

This clone was observed a single time. The V gene is TRBV12-5, the J gene TRBJ1-2; TRBD1 aligns across 10 bases. The germline gives CDR1 LGHNT, CDR2 FRNRAP. The V segment lost 3 bases and the J segment 8 bases; nucleotides outside the gene matches: 12. The CDR3 runs to 16 residues. The CDR3 here is CASGFETGGDQGGYTF. Written as DNA, the CDR3 is TGTGCTAGTGGTTTTGAGACAGGGGGCGATCAAGGGGGCTACACCTTC.

The V call is TRBV4-1, the J call TRBJ1-4, with 8 bases identical to TRBD1. The CDR3 contains 16 residues. CDR1 and CDR2 from the germline V gene are MGHRA and YSYEKL. J was trimmed by 7 bases and V by 4 bases; bases with no gene match: 11. The CDR3 bases are TGCGCCAGCAGCCTCTCAATCCAGGGGGCGGGTGAAAAACTGTTTTTT. Its translation: CASSLSIQGAGEKLFF.

This CDR3 reads CASSLDLVVNEQFF. CDR3 DNA sequence: TGTGCCAGCAGCTTAGATTTAGTGGTGAATGAGCAGTTCTTC. This rearrangement joins TRBV7-9 to TRBJ2-1; D gene unclear. This CDR3 region has 14 residues. CDR1 is SEHNR and CDR2 is FQNEAQ in the germline V gene (reference sequence). The ends were cut back, 1 base at V and 7 bases at J, with 11 bases in the middle.